The T cell receptor (beta chain) under discussion was sequenced for a study of blood T cell repertoires in COVID-19. The wider study: COVID-19 samples from acute and convalescent phases originated in the United States, Italy and Spain. T cells, B-cell-depleted T cells, or PBMCs provided the cDNA or gDNA that served as material.

Clones were sequenced by immunoSEQ multiplex PCR, and TCRdb holds only the in-frame ones, with some missing. The sample carries roughly 49,000 clones, 84% recorded once. Sequenced: peripheral blood. This clonotype was obtained from a man aged 50 to 59 with acute or convalescent COVID-19.

CDR3 nucleotides: TGCGCCAGCAGCTTGGCGTCCCCCCTCTCCTACGAGCAGTACTTC. It encodes CASSLASPLSYEQYF. The chain recombines TRBV5-1 with TRBJ2-7; no reliable D call. The V end was cut by 0 bases, the J end by 0 bases, with 10 bases between. Germline values: CDR1 SGHRS, CDR2 YFSETQ. The CDR3 is made up of 15 amino acids. The entire variable domain, with the rest obtained from reference TRBV5-1 and TRBJ2-7, is as follows: KAGVTQTPRYLIKTRGQQVTLSCSPISGHRSVSWYQQTPGQGLQFLFEYFSETQRNKGNFPGRFSGRQFSNSRSEMNVSTLELGDSALYLCASSLASPLSYEQYFGPGTRLTVT.